The rows below give T cell receptor beta chains drawn from one sample of a study of blood T cell repertoires in COVID-19. Generated by immunoSEQ multiplex PCR, the TCRdb table keeps only in-frame clones and is missing some. The sample shows some 110,000 clones, approximately 81% of them seen only once. The material sequenced was peripheral blood. These receptors were collected from an elderly man with acute or convalescent COVID-19. Both conserved end residues are part of each CDR3. The D gene is left open where the match is weak. The size entry is marked missing in some rows and otherwise reads once, few, many or a size class.

abundance	v_gene	d_gene	len	j_gene	CDR3nt	CDR3aa
-	TRBV10-1	TRBD2	13	TRBJ2-1	TGCGCCAGCGGGACTAGCGGAAACAATGAGCAGTTCTTC	CASGTSGNNEQFF
-	TRBV5-1	TRBD1	15	TRBJ2-3	TGCGCCAGCAGCCGGGACAGGGGTATCACAGATACGCAGTATTTT	CASSRDRGITDTQYF
once	TRBV5-1	TRBD1	16	TRBJ1-5	TGCGCCAGCAGCTTAGCGCCCGGGACAGGGGTTCAGCCCCAGCATTTT	CASSLAPGTGVQPQHF
-	TRBV7-2	TRBD1	15	TRBJ1-6	TGTGCCAGCAGCGCGACCGGGACAGGGCAATCACCCCTCCACTTT	CASSATGTGQSPLHF
-	TRBV9	-	13	TRBJ1-1	TGTGCCAGCAGCGGGCACCAGGGCACTGAAGCTTTCTTT	CASSGHQGTEAFF
-	TRBV28	TRBD1	13	TRBJ2-5	TGTGCCAGCATTGGGACAGTCCAAGAGACCCAGTACTTC	CASIGTVQETQYF
few	TRBV5-1	-	15	TRBJ1-5	TGCGCCAGCAGCTTGGGAGGGAGAATCAATCAGCCCCAGCATTTT	CASSLGGRINQPQHF
-	TRBV27	-	14	TRBJ1-2	TGTGCCAGCAGTTTAAGGAGGGACGGCTATGGCTACACCTTC	CASSLRRDGYGYTF
-	TRBV14	-	15	TRBJ1-1	TGTGCCAGCAGCCTGCGAGATACCTTTAACACTGAAGCTTTCTTT	CASSLRDTFNTEAFF
once	TRBV5-1	TRBD1	15	TRBJ2-5	TGCGCCAGCAGCCGGGGACAGGGGGTTCGGGAGACCCAGTACTTC	CASSRGQGVRETQYF
once	TRBV5-8	TRBD1	15	TRBJ1-5	TGTGCCAGCAGCCCCGGGACAGGGATCAACCAGCCCCAGCATTTT	CASSPGTGINQPQHF
-	TRBV12-3/TRBV12-4	-	13	TRBJ1-5	TGTGCCAGCAGTTCGAAAATTCGGCAGCCCCAGCATTTT	CASSSKIRQPQHF